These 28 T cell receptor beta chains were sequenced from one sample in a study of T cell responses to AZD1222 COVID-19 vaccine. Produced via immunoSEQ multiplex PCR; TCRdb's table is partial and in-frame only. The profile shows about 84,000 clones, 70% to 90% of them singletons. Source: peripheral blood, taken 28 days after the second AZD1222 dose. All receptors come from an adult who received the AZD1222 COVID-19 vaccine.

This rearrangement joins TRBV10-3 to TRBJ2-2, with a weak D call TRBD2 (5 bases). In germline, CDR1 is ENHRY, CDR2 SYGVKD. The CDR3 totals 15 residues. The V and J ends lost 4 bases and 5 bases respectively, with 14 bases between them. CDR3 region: CAISAQLGETGELFF. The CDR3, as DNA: TGTGCCATCAGTGCCCAACTGGGAGAGACCGGGGAGCTGTTTTTT.

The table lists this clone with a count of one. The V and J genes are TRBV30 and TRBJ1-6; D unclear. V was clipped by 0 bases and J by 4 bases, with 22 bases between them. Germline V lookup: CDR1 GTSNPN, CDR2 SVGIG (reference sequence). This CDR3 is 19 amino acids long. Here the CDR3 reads CAWSVRSTGFGVYNSPLHF. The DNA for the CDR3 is TGTGCCTGGAGTGTACGATCAACGGGGTTTGGGGTTTATAATTCACCCCTCCACTTT.

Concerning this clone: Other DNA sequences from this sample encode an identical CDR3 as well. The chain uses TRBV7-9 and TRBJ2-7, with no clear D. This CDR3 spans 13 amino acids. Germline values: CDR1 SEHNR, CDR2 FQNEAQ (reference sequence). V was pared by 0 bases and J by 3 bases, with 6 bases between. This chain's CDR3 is CASSLAGSYEQYF. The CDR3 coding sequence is TGTGCCAGCAGCTTAGCCGGCAGCTACGAGCAGTACTTC.

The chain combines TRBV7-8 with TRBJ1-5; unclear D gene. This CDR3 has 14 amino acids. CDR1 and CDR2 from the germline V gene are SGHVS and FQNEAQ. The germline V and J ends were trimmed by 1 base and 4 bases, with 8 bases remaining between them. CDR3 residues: CASSLVPQNQPQHF. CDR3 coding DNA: TGTGCCAGCAGCTTAGTTCCTCAAAATCAGCCCCAGCATTTT.

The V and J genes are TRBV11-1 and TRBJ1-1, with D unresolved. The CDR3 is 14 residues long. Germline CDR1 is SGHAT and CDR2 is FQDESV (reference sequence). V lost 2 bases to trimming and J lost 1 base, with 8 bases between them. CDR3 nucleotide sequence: TGTGCCAGCAGCTTACTCGGGAGGAACACTGAAGCTTTCTTT. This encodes CASSLLGRNTEAFF.

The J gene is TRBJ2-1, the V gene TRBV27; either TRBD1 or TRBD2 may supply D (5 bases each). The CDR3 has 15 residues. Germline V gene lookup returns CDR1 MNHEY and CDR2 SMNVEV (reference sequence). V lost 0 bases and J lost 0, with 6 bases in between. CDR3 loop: CASSLSGASYNEQFF. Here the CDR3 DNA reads TGTGCCAGCAGTTTATCCGGGGCCTCCTACAATGAGCAGTTCTTC.

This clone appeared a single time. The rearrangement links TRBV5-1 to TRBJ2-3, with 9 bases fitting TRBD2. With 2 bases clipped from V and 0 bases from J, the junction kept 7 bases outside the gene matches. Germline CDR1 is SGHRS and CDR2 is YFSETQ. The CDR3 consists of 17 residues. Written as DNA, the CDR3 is TGCGCCAGCAGCTTAACAGCGGGGGGCCCAAGCACAGATACGCAGTATTTT. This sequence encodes CASSLTAGGPSTDTQYF.

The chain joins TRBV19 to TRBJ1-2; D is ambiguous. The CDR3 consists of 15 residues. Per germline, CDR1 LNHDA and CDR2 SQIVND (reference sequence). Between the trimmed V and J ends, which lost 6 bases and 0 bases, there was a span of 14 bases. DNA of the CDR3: TGTGCCAGTAGCCAACAGTTAGGCGCTAACTATGGCTACACCTTC. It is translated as CASSQQLGANYGYTF.

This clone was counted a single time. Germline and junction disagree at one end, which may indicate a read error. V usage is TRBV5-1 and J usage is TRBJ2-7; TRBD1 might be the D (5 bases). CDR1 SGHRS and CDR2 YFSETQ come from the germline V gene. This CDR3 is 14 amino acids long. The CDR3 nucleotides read TGCGCCAGCAGCTTGTGGTCAGGGTCCTTCGAGCAGTACTTC. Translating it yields CASSLWSGSFEQYF.

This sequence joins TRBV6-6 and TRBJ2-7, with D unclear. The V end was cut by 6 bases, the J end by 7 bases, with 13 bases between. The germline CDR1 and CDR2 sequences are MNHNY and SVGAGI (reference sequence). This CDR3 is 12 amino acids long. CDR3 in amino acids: CASSHYFREQYF. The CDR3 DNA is TGTGCCAGCAGCCACTACTTCCGGGAGCAGTACTTC.

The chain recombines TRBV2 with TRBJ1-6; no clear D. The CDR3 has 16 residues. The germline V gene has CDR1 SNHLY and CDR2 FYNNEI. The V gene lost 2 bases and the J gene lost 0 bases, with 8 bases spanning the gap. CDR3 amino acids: CASSEFRSSYNSPLHF. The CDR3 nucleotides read TGTGCCAGCAGTGAATTTAGGAGCTCCTATAATTCACCCCTCCACTTT.

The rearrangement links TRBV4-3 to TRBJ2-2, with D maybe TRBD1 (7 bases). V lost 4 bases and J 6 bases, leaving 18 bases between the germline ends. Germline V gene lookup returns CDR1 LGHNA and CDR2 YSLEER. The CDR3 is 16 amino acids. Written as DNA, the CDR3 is TGCGCCAGCAGCCGTGGAGGGAGTACAGGGGCCGGGGAGCTGTTTTTT. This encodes CASSRGGSTGAGELFF.

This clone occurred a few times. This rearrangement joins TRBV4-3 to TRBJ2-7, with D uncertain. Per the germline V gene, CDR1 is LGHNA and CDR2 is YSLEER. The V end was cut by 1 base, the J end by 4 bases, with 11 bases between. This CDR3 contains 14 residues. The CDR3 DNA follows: TGCGCCAGCAGCCAAGGTCGGACCTTTTACGAGCAGTACTTC. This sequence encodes CASSQGRTFYEQYF.

The CDR3 sequence: CASSSDGQGAYGYTF. CDR3 sequence (DNA): TGCGCCAGCAGCTCGGACGGACAGGGGGCATATGGCTACACCTTC. The chain carries TRBV5-1 and TRBJ1-2; 11 bases match TRBD1. Germline V lookup: CDR1 SGHRS, CDR2 YFSETQ. Germline trimming cut 3 bases from V and 5 bases from J; bases unmatched to any gene: 6. The CDR3 totals 15 residues.

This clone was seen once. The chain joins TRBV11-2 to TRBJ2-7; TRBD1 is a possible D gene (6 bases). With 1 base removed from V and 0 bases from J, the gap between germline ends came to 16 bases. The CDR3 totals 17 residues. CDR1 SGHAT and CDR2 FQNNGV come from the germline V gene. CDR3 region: CASSLAWDTLSSYEQYF. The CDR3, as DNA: TGTGCCAGCAGCTTAGCCTGGGACACACTTAGCTCCTACGAGCAGTACTTC.

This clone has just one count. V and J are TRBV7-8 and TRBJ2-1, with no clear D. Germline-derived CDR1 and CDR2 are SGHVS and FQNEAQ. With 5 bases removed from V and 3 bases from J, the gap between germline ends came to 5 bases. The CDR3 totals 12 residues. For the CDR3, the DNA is TGTGCCAGCAGCCTCGACTACAATGAGCAGTTCTTC. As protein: CASSLDYNEQFF.

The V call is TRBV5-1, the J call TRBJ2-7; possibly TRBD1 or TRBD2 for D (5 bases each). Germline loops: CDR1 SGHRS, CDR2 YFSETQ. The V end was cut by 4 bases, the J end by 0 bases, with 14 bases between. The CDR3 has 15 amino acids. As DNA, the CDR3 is TGCGCCAGCAGCCGCATGGCAGGGAGCTCCTACGAGCAGTACTTC. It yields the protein CASSRMAGSSYEQYF.

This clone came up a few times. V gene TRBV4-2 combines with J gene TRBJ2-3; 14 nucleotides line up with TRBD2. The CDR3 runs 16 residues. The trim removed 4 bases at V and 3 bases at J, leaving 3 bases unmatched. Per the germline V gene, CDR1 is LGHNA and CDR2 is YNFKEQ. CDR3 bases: TGTGCCAGCAGCCTGACTAGCGGGGGGGCGACAGATACGCAGTATTTT. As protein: CASSLTSGGATDTQYF.

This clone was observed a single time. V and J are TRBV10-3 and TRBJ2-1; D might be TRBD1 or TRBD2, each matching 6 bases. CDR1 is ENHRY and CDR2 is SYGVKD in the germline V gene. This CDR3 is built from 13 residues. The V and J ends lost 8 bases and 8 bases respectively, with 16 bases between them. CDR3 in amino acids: CAIRRPGGDEQFF. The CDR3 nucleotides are TGTGCCATCCGGCGGCCCGGGGGCGATGAGCAGTTCTTC.

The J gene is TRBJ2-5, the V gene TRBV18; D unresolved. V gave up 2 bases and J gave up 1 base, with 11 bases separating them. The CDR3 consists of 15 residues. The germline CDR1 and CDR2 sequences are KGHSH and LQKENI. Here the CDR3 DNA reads TGTGCCAGCTCACCATCCCATACCGCCCAAGAGACCCAGTACTTC. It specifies CASSPSHTAQETQYF.

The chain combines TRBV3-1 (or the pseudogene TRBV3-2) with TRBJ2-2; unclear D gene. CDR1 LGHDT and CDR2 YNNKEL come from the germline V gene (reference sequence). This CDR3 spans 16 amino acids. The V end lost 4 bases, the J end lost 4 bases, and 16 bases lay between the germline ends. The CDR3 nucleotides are TGTGCCAGCAGCCCCGGACCGAAGACGGGCACCGGGGAGCTGTTTTTT. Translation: CASSPGPKTGTGELFF.

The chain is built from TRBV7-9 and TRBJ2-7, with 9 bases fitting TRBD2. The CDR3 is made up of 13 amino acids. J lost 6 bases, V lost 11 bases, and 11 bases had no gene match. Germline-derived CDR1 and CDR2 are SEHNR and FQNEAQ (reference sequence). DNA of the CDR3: TGTGCCGCAACGCGGGGGGGCCCTGGCGAGCAGTACTTC. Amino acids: CAATRGGPGEQYF. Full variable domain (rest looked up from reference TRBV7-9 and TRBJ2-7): DTGVSQNPRHKITKRGQNVTFRCDPISEHNRLYWYRQTLGQGPEFLTYFQNEAQLEKSRLLSDRFSAERPKGSFSTLEIQRTEQGDSAMYLCAATRGGPGEQYFGPGTRLTVT.

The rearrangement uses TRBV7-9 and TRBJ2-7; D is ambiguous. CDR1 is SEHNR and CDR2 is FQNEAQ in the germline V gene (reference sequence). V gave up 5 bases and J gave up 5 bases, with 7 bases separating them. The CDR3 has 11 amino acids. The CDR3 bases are TGTGCCAGCAGCCTGGGAAACGAGCAGTACTTC. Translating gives CASSLGNEQYF.

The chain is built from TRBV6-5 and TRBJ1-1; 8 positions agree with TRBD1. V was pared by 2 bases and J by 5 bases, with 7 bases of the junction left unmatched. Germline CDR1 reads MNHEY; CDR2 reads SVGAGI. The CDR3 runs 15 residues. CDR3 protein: CASSYNRGLSTEAFF. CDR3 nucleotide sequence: TGTGCCAGCAGTTACAACAGGGGGTTGAGTACTGAAGCTTTCTTT.

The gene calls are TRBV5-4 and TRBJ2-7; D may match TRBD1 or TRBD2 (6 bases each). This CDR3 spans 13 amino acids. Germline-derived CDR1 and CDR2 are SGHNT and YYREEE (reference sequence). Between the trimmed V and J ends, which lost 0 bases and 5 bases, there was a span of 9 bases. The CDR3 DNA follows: TGTGCCAGCAGCTTGGCCGGGGGCGACGAGCAGTACTTC. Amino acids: CASSLAGGDEQYF.

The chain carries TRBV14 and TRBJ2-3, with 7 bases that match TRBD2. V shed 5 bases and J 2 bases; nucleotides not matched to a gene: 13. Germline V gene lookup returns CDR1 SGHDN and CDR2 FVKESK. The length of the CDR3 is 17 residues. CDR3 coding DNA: TGTGCCAGCAGCTCCGCCGGACGCGGACTAGTCACAGATACGCAGTATTTT. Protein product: CASSSAGRGLVTDTQYF.

The CDR3 spells CASSQRTGALEQFF. CDR3 nucleotide sequence: TGTGCCAGCAGCCAAAGAACCGGGGCTCTCGAGCAGTTCTTC. This sequence joins TRBV3-1 (or the pseudogene TRBV3-2) and TRBJ2-1; D may be TRBD1 or TRBD2 (5 bases each). Trimming shortened V by 2 bases and J by 10 bases, and 15 bases separated the two germline ends. The CDR3 contains 14 residues. Germline loops: CDR1 LGHDT, CDR2 YNNKEL (reference sequence).

The CDR3 sequence is CASSLGLEGVYYTF. The DNA of the CDR3 is TGCGCCAGCAGCTTGGGCCTCGAGGGGGTCTACTACACCTTC. The genes are TRBV5-1 and TRBJ1-2, with D tentatively TRBD1 (6 bases). The CDR3 totals 14 residues. With 0 bases removed from V and 10 bases from J, the gap between germline ends came to 16 bases. Germline loops: CDR1 SGHRS, CDR2 YFSETQ. Full variable domain (rest looked up from reference TRBV5-1 and TRBJ1-2): KAGVTQTPRYLIKTRGQQVTLSCSPISGHRSVSWYQQTPGQGLQFLFEYFSETQRNKGNFPGRFSGRQFSNSRSEMNVSTLELGDSALYLCASSLGLEGVYYTFGSGTRLTVV.